This TCR beta chain comes out of a study of shared clonotypes between healthy human individuals. Overall study findings and caveats: Clonotypes not shared had lower generation probabilities than those common to all four donors.

On this clone itself: What it binds is unknown.

CD45RO-negative CD8 cells positively selected for CCR7 made up the naive population, which excluded terminally differentiated effector memory CD45RA+ cells. Nashville, Tennessee was home to all donors, who were Caucasian adults. The germline V gene has CDR1 SGHTA and CDR2 FQGNSA. V lost 4 bases and J 1 base, leaving 13 bases between the germline ends. This CDR3 has 15 amino acids. As processed by the authors: Junction-only sequences without quality scores came from ImmunoSEQ, so filtering differed. Clones were sequenced by immunoSEQ multiplex PCR, and TCRdb holds only the in-frame ones, with some missing. Clonal size and the V and J genes are those of that table, whereas D and trimming came from the DNA. Of around 2,000,000 clones in the sample, about 95% were seen once.

Specimen: naive CD8+ T cells sorted from blood. The receptor was isolated from a man in his late teens or twenties in good health. The V and J genes are TRBV7-2 and TRBJ2-5, with TRBD1 as a possible D gene (6 bases). The CDR3 DNA is TGTGCCAGCAGCTCCCGGACAGTTCGCCAAGAGACCCAGTACTTC. Its translation is CASSSRTVRQETQYF.